This T cell receptor beta chain was captured by sequencing in a study of cytomegalovirus exposure and HLA in healthy donors. Both 60 Vbeta primers and 13 Jbeta primers went into the PCR. The repertoire was sequenced with immunoSEQ multiplex PCR; TCRdb's copy has only in-frame clones and lacks some. The sample is made up of around 110,000 clones, and the top ten hold 3.7% of it. This CDR3 spans 16 amino acids. Germline lookup yields CDR1 SGHVS and CDR2 FQNEAQ. Between the trimmed V and J ends, which lost 0 bases and 0 bases, there was a span of 9 bases. Material for sequencing was PBMCs. The receptor comes from a man in his thirties or forties in good health and CMV-seronegative. The chain is built from TRBV7-8 and TRBJ2-4, with a possible D match to TRBD2 (5 bases). The CDR3 DNA follows: TGTGCCAGCAGCTTAGCTCGGGAACTAGCCAAAAACATTCAGTACTTC. Amino acids: CASSLARELAKNIQYF. Full variable domain (outside the CDR3, taken from reference TRBV7-8 and TRBJ2-4): GAGVSQSPRYKVAKRGQDVALRCDPISGHVSLFWYQQALGQGPEFLTYFQNEAQLDKSGLPSDRFFAERPEGSVSTLKIQRTQQEDSAVYLCASSLARELAKNIQYFGAGTRLSVL.